Each of the 27 T cell receptor beta chains below was sequenced from the same sample in a study of blood T cell repertoires in COVID-19 (dated by TCRdb to the early 2020s). The library was made by the immunoSEQ multiplex PCR assay. Here the immuneACCESS table is served through TCRdb, limited to in-frame sequences with V and J called. Missing clones are a known gap in these copies; in checked studies unresolved V genes cover under half, and the rest lacks a known reason. Counted in this sample were some 700,000 clones; about 90% of them appeared once. Under 0.3% of the sample comes from the top ten. The sequenced sample was peripheral blood. Receptor source: a woman aged 18-29 years with acute or convalescent COVID-19.

This clone was recorded a few times. This chain uses TRBV7-2 with TRBJ1-6; D is unclear. CDR3 length: 16 amino acids. Germline lookup yields CDR1 SGHTA and CDR2 FQGNSA. The V gene lost 1 base and the J gene lost 0 bases, with 7 bases spanning the gap. CDR3 sequence: CASSLGVSSYNSPLHF. The CDR3 bases are TGTGCCAGCAGCTTAGGTGTCAGCTCCTATAATTCACCCCTCCACTTT.

This clone was counted once. The chain has TRBV6-5 and TRBJ1-4; perhaps TRBD1 as D (6 bases). CDR1 and CDR2 (germline): MNHEY, SVGAGI. Trimming cost V 5 bases and J 10 bases, with 20 bases left between them. CDR3 length: 15 residues. CDR3 DNA: TGTGCCAGCAGTCCCGACGGTGCGCCAGGGGTAAAACTGTTTTTT. It specifies CASSPDGAPGVKLFF.

The V and J genes are TRBV6-1 and TRBJ1-4; D possibly corresponds to TRBD1 (5 bases). Germline assignment: CDR1 MNHNS and CDR2 SASEGT. This CDR3 has 15 residues. Trimming shortened V by 3 bases and J by 7 bases, and 15 bases separated the two germline ends. The CDR3 bases are TGTGCCAGCAGTGACAGTAATTTCGGGGGTGAAAAACTGTTTTTT. It specifies CASSDSNFGGEKLFF.

The chain links TRBV6-6 to TRBJ2-4; tentative D call: TRBD1 (6 bases). The CDR3 is made up of 13 amino acids. Germline V gene sequence: CDR1 MNHNY, CDR2 SVGAGI (reference sequence). Trimming pared 4 bases from V and 6 bases from J, leaving 10 bases between. For the CDR3, the DNA is TGTGCCAGCAGTTCAGGACAGTTAAACATTCAGTACTTC. Amino acids: CASSSGQLNIQYF.

The chain has TRBV10-3 and TRBJ2-1, with 8 nucleotides matching TRBD2. Germline trimming cut 3 bases from V and 9 bases from J; bases unmatched to any gene: 7. Germline V lookup: CDR1 ENHRY, CDR2 SYGVKD. The CDR3 contains 14 residues. Here the CDR3 reads CAISDPGGLIEQFF. DNA for the CDR3: TGTGCCATCAGTGATCCGGGGGGGCTCATTGAGCAGTTCTTC.

This sequence joins TRBV28 and TRBJ1-1; no clear D gene. CDR3 length: 13 amino acids. Looked up from germline, CDR1 is MDHEN and CDR2 is SYDVKM. V shed 7 bases and J shed 11 bases, with 20 bases lying between them. CDR3 bases: TGTGCCAGCACCCCCCCTGGATCCTCGGGTGCTTTCTTT. This sequence encodes CASTPPGSSGAFF. Supplemented by reference TRBV28 and TRBJ1-1, the full variable domain reads DVKVTQSSRYLVKRTGEKVFLECVQDMDHENMFWYRQDPGLGLRLIYFSYDVKMKEKGDIPEGYSVSREKKERFSLILESASTNQTSMYLCASTPPGSSGAFFGQGTRLTVV.

The genes are TRBV4-2 and TRBJ1-1; D is uncertain. Germline CDR1 reads LGHNA; CDR2 reads YNFKEQ. Deletions cut 2 bases from V and 4 bases from J, with 14 bases between. The CDR3 has 15 amino acids. The CDR3 nucleotides are TGTGCCAGCAGCCAATTATGGGCAGTACCCACTGAAGCTTTCTTT. Protein sequence: CASSQLWAVPTEAFF.

The chain joins TRBV7-8 to TRBJ1-1, with D hard to call. The CDR3 loop spans 12 amino acids. The germline V and J ends were trimmed by 5 bases and 5 bases, with 9 bases remaining between them. Germline V gene data show CDR1 as SGHVS and CDR2 as FQNEAQ. The CDR3 sequence is CASSTRHTEAFF. For the CDR3, the DNA is TGTGCCAGCAGCACCCGACATACTGAAGCTTTCTTT.

The rearrangement uses TRBV7-3 and TRBJ2-1; 11 nucleotides align to TRBD2. Germline V lookup: CDR1 SGHTA, CDR2 FQGTGA. Germline trimming cut 5 bases from V and 7 bases from J; bases unmatched to any gene: 4. This CDR3 comprises 14 residues. Written as DNA, the CDR3 is TGTGCCAGCAGCCTTCTAGCGGGGGGAAATGAGCAGTTCTTC. This translates into CASSLLAGGNEQFF.

This clone was detected only once. The rearrangement uses TRBV6-4 and TRBJ2-2, with a tentative D call TRBD2 (5 bases). Germline CDR1 reads MRHNA; CDR2 reads SNTAGT. V lost 3 bases to trimming and J lost 6 bases, with 8 bases between them. The CDR3 has 13 residues. The CDR3 region has the DNA TGTGCCAGCAGTGATGGAGGAGCCGGGGAGCTGTTTTTT. Amino acid sequence: CASSDGGAGELFF.

The gene calls are TRBV2 and TRBJ1-3; D is uncertain. Germline V CDR1 and CDR2: SNHLY, FYNNEI. The CDR3 runs 16 residues. V lost 4 bases, J lost 0 bases, and 13 bases lay in between. CDR3 amino acids: CASSANQVTSGNTIYF. DNA of the CDR3: TGTGCCAGCAGTGCCAATCAGGTCACCTCTGGAAACACCATATATTTT.

The chain carries TRBV4-1 and TRBJ2-3, with TRBD2 as a possible D gene (6 bases). The CDR3 has 19 amino acids. CDR1 is MGHRA, CDR2 YSYEKL, per germline. V was cut by 0 bases and J by 0 bases, with 19 bases left in between. CDR3 in amino acids: CASSQDRGGYSPSTDTQYF. The CDR3 nucleotides read TGCGCCAGCAGCCAAGATCGTGGGGGGTACTCCCCTAGCACAGATACGCAGTATTTT.

J is TRBJ2-3 and V is TRBV19; perhaps TRBD2 as D (5 bases). This CDR3 comprises 15 residues. The germline V gene encodes CDR1 LNHDA and CDR2 SQIVND (reference sequence). V lost 7 bases, J lost 3 bases, and 17 bases lay in between. In DNA, the CDR3 is TGTGCCAGTACTTATGCGGGCCTGGGGACAGATACGCAGTATTTT. Translation gives CASTYAGLGTDTQYF.

V usage is TRBV23-1 and J usage is TRBJ1-1, with D possibly being TRBD1 (5 bases). TRBV23-1 has ORF status, its function being uncertain. This CDR3 has 15 residues. Between the trimmed V and J ends, which lost 4 bases and 2 bases, there was a span of 14 bases. This CDR3 is CASSPSWRGNTEAFF. CDR3 sequence (DNA): TGCGCCAGCAGTCCCTCCTGGAGGGGTAACACTGAAGCTTTCTTT.

The chain links TRBV5-1 to TRBJ2-5; a possible D gene is TRBD2 (6 bases). This CDR3 spans 14 amino acids. Trimming removed 3 bases at V and 2 bases at J, with 11 bases between. Germline V lookup: CDR1 SGHRS, CDR2 YFSETQ. As DNA, the CDR3 is TGCGCCAGCAGCTGGGGACTGGGGCAAGAGACCCAGTACTTC. Encoded protein: CASSWGLGQETQYF. Looking up the rest from reference TRBV5-1 and TRBJ2-5 gives the full variable domain: KAGVTQTPRYLIKTRGQQVTLSCSPISGHRSVSWYQQTPGQGLQFLFEYFSETQRNKGNFPGRFSGRQFSNSRSEMNVSTLELGDSALYLCASSWGLGQETQYFGPGTRLLVL.

The V gene is TRBV7-8, the J gene TRBJ1-5, with TRBD1 matching over 7 bases. CDR1 is SGHVS and CDR2 is FQNEAQ in the germline V gene. The CDR3 is 15 amino acids. Losses at the gene ends were 5 bases for V and 2 bases for J; bases not matched to a gene: 6. CDR3 sequence (DNA): TGTGCCAGCAGCGAAAGGGACAGCCGCAATCAGCCCCAGCATTTT. This gives the protein CASSERDSRNQPQHF.

This clone has only a few counts. This chain links TRBV29-1 with TRBJ2-2; TRBD1 might be the D (6 bases). Germline V gene lookup returns CDR1 SQVTM and CDR2 ANQGSEA. With 3 bases removed from V and 6 bases from J, the gap between germline ends came to 11 bases. This CDR3 has 13 amino acids. The CDR3 is CSVEGANAGELFF. DNA for the CDR3: TGCAGCGTTGAGGGGGCTAACGCCGGGGAGCTGTTTTTT.

The CDR3 DNA sequence: TGCAGCGTTGAAAGACTAGCGGGGGCCTCCTACGAGCAGTACTTC. Its translation is CSVERLAGASYEQYF. The rearrangement uses TRBV29-1 and TRBJ2-7; 12 positions agree with TRBD2. J gave up 0 bases and V 2 bases, and 2 bases lay outside the gene matches. CDR1 is SQVTM, CDR2 ANQGSEA, per germline. There are 15 residues in the CDR3.

The gene calls are TRBV5-6 and TRBJ1-2; D perhaps matches TRBD1 (6 bases). The CDR3 loop spans 12 amino acids. The ends were cut back, 2 bases at V and 8 bases at J, with 10 bases in the middle. Germline CDR1 and CDR2: SGHDT and YYEEEE. The CDR3 is CASSFTGTGYTF. The CDR3 DNA is TGTGCCAGCAGCTTTACCGGGACAGGCTACACCTTC.

This sequence joins TRBV4-3 and TRBJ1-5; D is unclear. The length of the CDR3 is 15 residues. The germline V gene encodes CDR1 LGHNA and CDR2 YSLEER. Trimming removed 0 bases at V and 8 bases at J, with 14 bases between. CDR3 sequence: CASSQDRAMIKPQHF. DNA of the CDR3: TGCGCCAGCAGCCAAGACCGCGCCATGATCAAGCCCCAGCATTTT.

This clone was seen a few times. The rearrangement uses TRBV19 and TRBJ2-1; 8 nucleotides align to TRBD2. This CDR3 comprises 16 residues. Per the germline V gene, CDR1 is LNHDA and CDR2 is SQIVND (reference sequence). Trimming cost V 4 bases and J 9 bases; bases outside gene matches: 14. Here the CDR3 reads CASSTPGTRGALEQFF. CDR3 sequence (DNA): TGTGCCAGTAGTACCCCCGGGACTAGAGGCGCGCTTGAGCAGTTCTTC.

The chain combines TRBV6-5 with TRBJ1-2, with D perhaps matching TRBD1 (6 bases). This CDR3 is built from 15 residues. V was pared by 10 bases and J by 2 bases, with 20 bases between. The germline CDR1 and CDR2 sequences are MNHEY and SVGAGI. CDR3 sequence reads: CATSPLGHGNYGYTF. The CDR3 nucleotides are TGTGCCACCTCCCCCTTGGGACACGGGAACTATGGCTACACCTTC.

This chain joins TRBV9 and TRBJ2-5; 11 bases agree with TRBD2. The CDR3 is 16 residues long. The trim removed 0 bases at V and 2 bases at J, leaving 3 bases unmatched. From germline, CDR1 is SGDLS and CDR2 YYNGEE. In nucleotides, the CDR3 is TGTGCCAGCAGCGTAGAGCCTAGCGGGGGGCAAGAGACCCAGTACTTC. Encoded protein: CASSVEPSGGQETQYF. Drawing the rest from reference TRBV9 and TRBJ2-5, the complete variable domain is DSGVTQTPKHLITATGQRVTLRCSPRSGDLSVYWYQQSLDQGLQFLIQYYNGEERAKGNILERFSAQQFPDLHSELNLSSLELGDSALYFCASSVEPSGGQETQYFGPGTRLLVL.

This sequence joins TRBV6-2 or TRBV6-3 and TRBJ2-1; the match to TRBD2 covers 8 bases. The germline V gene encodes CDR1 MNHEY and CDR2 SVGEGT. Germline trimming cut 6 bases from V and 0 bases from J; bases unmatched to any gene: 7. The CDR3 contains 16 residues. The CDR3 sequence: CASSIPGGSSYNEQFF. For the CDR3, the DNA is TGTGCCAGCAGCATTCCGGGGGGGAGCTCCTACAATGAGCAGTTCTTC.

This clone was detected only once. The J gene is TRBJ1-3, the V gene TRBV7-2; D is ambiguous. Germline CDR1 is SGHTA and CDR2 is FQGNSA. V lost 5 bases and J lost 2, with 10 bases in between. This CDR3 is 14 amino acids long. The CDR3 here is CASSPSRAGNTIYF. The CDR3 nucleotides read TGTGCCAGCAGCCCCTCGCGGGCTGGAAACACCATATATTTT.

The chain recombines TRBV27 with TRBJ2-7; possibly TRBD1 for D (6 bases). V lost 5 bases and J lost 2, with 13 bases in between. This CDR3 has 14 amino acids. The germline V gene encodes CDR1 MNHEY and CDR2 SMNVEV (reference sequence). CDR3 DNA: TGTGCCAGCAGTCACTCCAGGGGTCCCTACGAGCAGTACTTC. This translates into CASSHSRGPYEQYF.

This clone appeared once. The V gene is TRBV6-5, the J gene TRBJ2-7, with TRBD2 as a possible D gene (5 bases). Germline V lookup: CDR1 MNHEY, CDR2 SVGAGI. V was pared by 7 bases and J by 1 base, with 14 bases between. The CDR3 covers 14 residues. DNA for the CDR3: TGTGCCAGCATTTCGGGTCGAGGGTCCTACGAGCAGTACTTC. It translates to CASISGRGSYEQYF.